This T cell receptor beta chain comes out of a study of blood T cell repertoires in COVID-19. In the study overall: The United States, Italy and Spain provided the acute and convalescent COVID-19 samples. PBMCs, B-cell-depleted T cells, or T cells were the source of the cDNA or gDNA that made up the material.

The V and J ends lost 0 bases and 2 bases, in that order; junction bases with no gene match: 13. The CDR3 extends over 18 amino acids. CDR1 SGDLS and CDR2 YYNGEE come from the germline V gene. As handled by the study authors: Reference gene primer amplification gave nucleated cell count estimates. Sequenced by immunoSEQ multiplex PCR; TCRdb stores in-frame clones only, minus some. V, J and clone size are those of that table, while D and trimming were read from the DNA. This sample has 55,000 to 90,000 clones, with 86% found just once. The sequenced sample consisted of peripheral blood. This clonotype originated in a woman aged 55-75 years with acute or convalescent COVID-19. The chain uses TRBV9 and TRBJ2-5, with 7 bases lining up with TRBD2. This chain's CDR3 is CASSVDASGPMIQETQYF. The CDR3 nucleotides read TGTGCCAGCAGCGTAGATGCTAGCGGCCCGATGATTCAAGAGACCCAGTACTTC.